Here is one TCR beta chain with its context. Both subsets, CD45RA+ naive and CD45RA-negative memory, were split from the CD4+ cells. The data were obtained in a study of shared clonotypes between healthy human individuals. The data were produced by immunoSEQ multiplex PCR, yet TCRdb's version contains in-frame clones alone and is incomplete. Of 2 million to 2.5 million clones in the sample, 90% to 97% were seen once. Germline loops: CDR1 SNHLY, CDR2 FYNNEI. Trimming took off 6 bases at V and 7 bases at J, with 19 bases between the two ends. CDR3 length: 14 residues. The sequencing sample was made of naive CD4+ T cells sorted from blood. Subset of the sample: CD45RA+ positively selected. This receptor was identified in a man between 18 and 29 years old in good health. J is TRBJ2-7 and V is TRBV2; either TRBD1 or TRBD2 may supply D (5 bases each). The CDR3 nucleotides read TGTGCCAGCAGGGTTGGGACCGCCATGGGGGAGCAGTACTTC. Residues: CASRVGTAMGEQYF.